This T cell receptor beta chain originates from a study of cytomegalovirus exposure and HLA in healthy donors. Across the study: The study's early data release held roughly 90 million unique TCRs from HLA-typed donors. Study-level findings and limits: Specific recognition of CMV antigens was confirmed in vitro for a few chains (all CMV-associated).

Each donor was nominally healthy when sampled (though unrecorded immune exposures were likely). This PCR relied on a set of 60 Vbeta primers and 13 Jbeta primers. The table came from immunoSEQ multiplex PCR; TCRdb's copy has only in-frame clones and leaves some out. This sample has 70,000 to 95,000 clones, with about 80% found just once. Germline CDR1 is MNHNY and CDR2 is SVGAGI (reference sequence). V was trimmed by 2 bases and J by 5 bases, leaving 13 bases between them. CDR3 length: 14 amino acids. A remark on this clone: Its cognate antigen is unknown.

Specimen: PBMCs. This receptor was identified in a man younger than 40 in good health and CMV-seropositive. V is TRBV6-6 and J is TRBJ2-7; tentative D call: TRBD2 (6 bases). In nucleotides, the CDR3 is TGTGCCAGCAGTTACGTGCGGGACGGCGACGAGCAGTACTTC. Its protein product is CASSYVRDGDEQYF.